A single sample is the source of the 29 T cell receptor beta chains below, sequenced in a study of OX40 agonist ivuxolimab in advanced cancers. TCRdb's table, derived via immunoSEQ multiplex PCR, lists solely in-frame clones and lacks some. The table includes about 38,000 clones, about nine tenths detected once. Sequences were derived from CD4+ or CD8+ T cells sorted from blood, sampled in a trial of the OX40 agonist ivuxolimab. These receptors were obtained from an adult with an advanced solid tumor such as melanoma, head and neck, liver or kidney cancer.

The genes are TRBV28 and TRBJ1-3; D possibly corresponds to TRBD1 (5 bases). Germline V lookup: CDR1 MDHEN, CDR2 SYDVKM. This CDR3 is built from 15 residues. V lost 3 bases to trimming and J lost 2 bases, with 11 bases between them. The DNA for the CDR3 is TGTGCCAGCAGTTTGGGACCTAGCACTGGAAACACCATATATTTT. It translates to CASSLGPSTGNTIYF.

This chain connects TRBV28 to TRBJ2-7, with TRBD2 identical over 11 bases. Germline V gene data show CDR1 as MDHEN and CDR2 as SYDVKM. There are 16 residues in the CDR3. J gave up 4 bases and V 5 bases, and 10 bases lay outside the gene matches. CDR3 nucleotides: TGTGCCAGCAGTATCTCTACTAGCGGGAGAAGGTACGAGCAGTACTTC. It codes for CASSISTSGRRYEQYF.

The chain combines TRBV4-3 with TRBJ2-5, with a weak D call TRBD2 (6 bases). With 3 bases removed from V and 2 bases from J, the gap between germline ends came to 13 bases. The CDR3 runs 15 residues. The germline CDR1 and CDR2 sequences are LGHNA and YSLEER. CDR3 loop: CASSHLRDPQETQYF. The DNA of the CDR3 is TGCGCCAGCAGCCATCTGCGGGACCCTCAAGAGACCCAGTACTTC.

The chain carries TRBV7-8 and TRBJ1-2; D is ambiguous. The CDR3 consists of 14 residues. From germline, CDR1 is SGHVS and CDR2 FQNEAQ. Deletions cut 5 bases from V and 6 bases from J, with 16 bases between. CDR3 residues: CASSLYGVGNGYTF. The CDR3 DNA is TGTGCCAGCAGCCTTTATGGGGTGGGAAATGGCTACACCTTC.

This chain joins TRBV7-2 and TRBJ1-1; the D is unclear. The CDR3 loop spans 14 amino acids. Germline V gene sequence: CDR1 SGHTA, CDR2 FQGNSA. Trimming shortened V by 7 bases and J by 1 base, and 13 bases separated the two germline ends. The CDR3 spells CASTPERANTEAFF. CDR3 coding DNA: TGTGCCAGCACCCCCGAGCGGGCGAACACTGAAGCTTTCTTT. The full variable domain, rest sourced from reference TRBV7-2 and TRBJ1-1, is GAGVSQSPSNKVTEKGKDVELRCDPISGHTALYWYRQSLGQGLEFLIYFQGNSAPDKSGLPSDRFSAERTGGSVSTLTIQRTQQEDSAVYLCASTPERANTEAFFGQGTRLTVV.

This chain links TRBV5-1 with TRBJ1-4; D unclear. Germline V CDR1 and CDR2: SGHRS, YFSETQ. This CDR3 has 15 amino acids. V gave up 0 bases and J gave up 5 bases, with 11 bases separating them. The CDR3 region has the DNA TGCGCCAGCAGCTTGGATTTGGCAGTGAATGAAAAACTGTTTTTT. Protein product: CASSLDLAVNEKLFF.

The CDR3 nucleotides read TGTGCCAGCAGTGGGACCTCATACGGGACTGCCGCCTACGAGCAGTACTTC. Translated, it gives CASSGTSYGTAAYEQYF. The chain employs TRBV2 and TRBJ2-7; D perhaps matches TRBD2 (6 bases). This CDR3 is 17 amino acids long. Between the trimmed V and J ends, which lost 4 bases and 2 bases, there was a span of 21 bases. Germline CDR1 is SNHLY and CDR2 is FYNNEI.

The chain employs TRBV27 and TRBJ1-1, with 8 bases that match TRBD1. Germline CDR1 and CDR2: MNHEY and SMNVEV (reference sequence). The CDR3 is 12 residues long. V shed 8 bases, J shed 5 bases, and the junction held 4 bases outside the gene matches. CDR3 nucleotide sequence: TGTGCCAGCGGCACAGGGGGTACTGAAGCTTTCTTT. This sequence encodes CASGTGGTEAFF.

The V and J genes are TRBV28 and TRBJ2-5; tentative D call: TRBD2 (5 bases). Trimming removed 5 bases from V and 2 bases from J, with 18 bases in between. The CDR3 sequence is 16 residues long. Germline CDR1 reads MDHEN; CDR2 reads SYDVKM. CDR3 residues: CASSTGITVMQETQYF. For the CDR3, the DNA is TGTGCCAGCAGTACCGGGATCACGGTGATGCAAGAGACCCAGTACTTC.

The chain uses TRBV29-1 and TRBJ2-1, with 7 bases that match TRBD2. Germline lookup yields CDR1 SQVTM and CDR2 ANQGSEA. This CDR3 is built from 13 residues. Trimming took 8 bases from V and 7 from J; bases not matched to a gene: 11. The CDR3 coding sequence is TGCAGCTACATCCTACTAGCGAATAATGAGCAGTTCTTC. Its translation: CSYILLANNEQFF.

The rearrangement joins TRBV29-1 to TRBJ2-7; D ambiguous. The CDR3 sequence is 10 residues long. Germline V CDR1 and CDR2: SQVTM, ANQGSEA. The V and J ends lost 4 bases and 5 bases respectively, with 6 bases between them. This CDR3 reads CSVGANEQYF. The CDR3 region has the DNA TGCAGCGTTGGGGCGAACGAGCAGTACTTC.

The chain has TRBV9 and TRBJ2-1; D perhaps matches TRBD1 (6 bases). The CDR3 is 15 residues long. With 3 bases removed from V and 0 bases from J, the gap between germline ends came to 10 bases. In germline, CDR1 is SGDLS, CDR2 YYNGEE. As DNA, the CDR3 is TGTGCCAGCAGCGCAGGGGTTAGCTCCTACAATGAGCAGTTCTTC. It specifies CASSAGVSSYNEQFF.

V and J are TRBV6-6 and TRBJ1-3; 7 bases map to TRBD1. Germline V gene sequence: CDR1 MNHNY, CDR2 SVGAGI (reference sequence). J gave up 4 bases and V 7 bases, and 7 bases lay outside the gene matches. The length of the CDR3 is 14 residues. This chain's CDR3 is CASIGDRDGNTIYF. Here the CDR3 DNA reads TGTGCCAGCATCGGAGACAGGGACGGAAACACCATATATTTT.

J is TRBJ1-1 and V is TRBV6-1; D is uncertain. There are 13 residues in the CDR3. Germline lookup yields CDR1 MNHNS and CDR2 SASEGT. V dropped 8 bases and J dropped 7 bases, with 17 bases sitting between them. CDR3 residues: CASGTSDVGEAFF. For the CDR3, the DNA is TGTGCCAGCGGAACCTCGGACGTCGGTGAAGCTTTCTTT.

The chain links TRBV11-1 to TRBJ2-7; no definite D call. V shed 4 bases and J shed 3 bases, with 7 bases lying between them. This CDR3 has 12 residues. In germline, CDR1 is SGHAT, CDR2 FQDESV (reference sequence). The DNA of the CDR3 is TGTGCCAGCAGCTCTCTCGACTACGAGCAGTACTTC. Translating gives CASSSLDYEQYF.

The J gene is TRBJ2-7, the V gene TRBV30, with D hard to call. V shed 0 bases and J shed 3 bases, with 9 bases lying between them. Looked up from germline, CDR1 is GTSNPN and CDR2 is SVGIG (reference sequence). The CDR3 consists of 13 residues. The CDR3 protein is CAWSVGHYYEQYF. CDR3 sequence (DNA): TGTGCCTGGAGTGTCGGGCACTACTACGAGCAGTACTTC.

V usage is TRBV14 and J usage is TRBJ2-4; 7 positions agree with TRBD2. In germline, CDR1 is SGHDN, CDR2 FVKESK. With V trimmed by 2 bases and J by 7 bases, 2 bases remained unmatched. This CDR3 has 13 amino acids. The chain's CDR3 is CASSQSSGNIQYF. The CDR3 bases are TGTGCCAGCAGCCAATCTAGCGGTAACATTCAGTACTTC.

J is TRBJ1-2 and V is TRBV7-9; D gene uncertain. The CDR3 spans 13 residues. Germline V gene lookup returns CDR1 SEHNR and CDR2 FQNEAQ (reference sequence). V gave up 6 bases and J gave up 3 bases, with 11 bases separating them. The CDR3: CASRADGYYGYTF. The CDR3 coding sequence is TGTGCCAGCAGGGCGGACGGATACTATGGCTACACCTTC.

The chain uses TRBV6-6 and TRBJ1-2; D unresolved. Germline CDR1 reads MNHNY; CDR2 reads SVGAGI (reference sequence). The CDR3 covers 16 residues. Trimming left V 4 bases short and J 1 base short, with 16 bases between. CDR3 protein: CASSSLYTVLNYGYTF. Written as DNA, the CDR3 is TGTGCCAGCAGTTCTTTATACACCGTACTTAACTATGGCTACACCTTC.

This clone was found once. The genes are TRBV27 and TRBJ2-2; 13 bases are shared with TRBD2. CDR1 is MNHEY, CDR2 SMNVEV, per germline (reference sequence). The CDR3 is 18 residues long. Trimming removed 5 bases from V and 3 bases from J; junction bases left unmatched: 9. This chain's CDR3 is CASSRPGLAGSDTGELFF. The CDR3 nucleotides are TGTGCCAGCAGTCGGCCGGGACTAGCGGGATCGGACACCGGGGAGCTGTTTTTT.

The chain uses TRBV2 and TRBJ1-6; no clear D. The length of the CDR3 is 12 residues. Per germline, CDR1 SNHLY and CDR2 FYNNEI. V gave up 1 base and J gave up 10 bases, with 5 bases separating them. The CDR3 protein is CASSEGRSPLHF. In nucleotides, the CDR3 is TGTGCCAGCAGTGAAGGGCGATCACCCCTCCACTTT.

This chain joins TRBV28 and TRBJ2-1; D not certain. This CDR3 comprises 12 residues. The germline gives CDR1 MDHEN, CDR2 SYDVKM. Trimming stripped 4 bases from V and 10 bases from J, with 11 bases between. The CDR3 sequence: CASSYLPGEQFF. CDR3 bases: TGTGCCAGCAGTTACCTCCCCGGAGAGCAGTTCTTC.

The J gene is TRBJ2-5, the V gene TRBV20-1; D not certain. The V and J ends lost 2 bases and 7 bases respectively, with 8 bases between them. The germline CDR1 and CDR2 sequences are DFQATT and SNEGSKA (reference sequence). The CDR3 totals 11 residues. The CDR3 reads CSARRVGTQYF. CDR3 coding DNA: TGCAGTGCTAGACGTGTTGGGACCCAGTACTTC.

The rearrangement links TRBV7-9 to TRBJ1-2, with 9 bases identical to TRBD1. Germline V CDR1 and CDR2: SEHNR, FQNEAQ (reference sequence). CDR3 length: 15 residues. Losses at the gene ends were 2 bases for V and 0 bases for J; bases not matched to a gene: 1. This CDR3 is CASSLRTGANYGYTF. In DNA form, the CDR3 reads TGTGCCAGCAGCTTACGGACAGGGGCTAACTATGGCTACACCTTC.

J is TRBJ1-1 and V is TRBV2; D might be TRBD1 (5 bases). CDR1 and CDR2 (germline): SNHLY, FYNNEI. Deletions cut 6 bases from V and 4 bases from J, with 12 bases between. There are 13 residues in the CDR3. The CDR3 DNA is TGTGCCAGCAGCGCCGGGACGTTCACTGAAGCTTTCTTT. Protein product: CASSAGTFTEAFF. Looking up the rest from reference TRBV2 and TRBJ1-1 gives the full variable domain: EPEVTQTPSHQVTQMGQEVILRCVPISNHLYFYWYRQILGQKVEFLVSFYNNEISEKSEIFDDQFSVERPDGSNFTLKIRSTKLEDSAMYFCASSAGTFTEAFFGQGTRLTVV.

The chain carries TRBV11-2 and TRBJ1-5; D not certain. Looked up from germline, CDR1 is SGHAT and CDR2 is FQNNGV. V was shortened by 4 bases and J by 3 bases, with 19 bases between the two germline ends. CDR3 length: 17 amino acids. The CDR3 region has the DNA TGTGCCAGCAGCTGCCCTAGTCACGCAGGAACCAATCAGCCCCAGCATTTT. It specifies CASSCPSHAGTNQPQHF.

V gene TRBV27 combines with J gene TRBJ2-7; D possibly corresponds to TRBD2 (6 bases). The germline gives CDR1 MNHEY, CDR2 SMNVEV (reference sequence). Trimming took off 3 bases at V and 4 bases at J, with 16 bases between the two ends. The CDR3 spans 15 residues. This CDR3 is CASSLVRGTDYEQYF. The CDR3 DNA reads TGTGCCAGCAGTTTGGTTCGCGGGACTGATTACGAGCAGTACTTC.

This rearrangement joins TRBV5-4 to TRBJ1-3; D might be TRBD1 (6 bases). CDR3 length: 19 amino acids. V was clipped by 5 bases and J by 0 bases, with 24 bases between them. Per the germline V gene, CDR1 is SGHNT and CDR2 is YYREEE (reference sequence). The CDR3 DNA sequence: TGTGCCAGCAGTTTGAAGCAGGGGCGACAGTCCTACTCTGGAAACACCATATATTTT. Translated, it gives CASSLKQGRQSYSGNTIYF.

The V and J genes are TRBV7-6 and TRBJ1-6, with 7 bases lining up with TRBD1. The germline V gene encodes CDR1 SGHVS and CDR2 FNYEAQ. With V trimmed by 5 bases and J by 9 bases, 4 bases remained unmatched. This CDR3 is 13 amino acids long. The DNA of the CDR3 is TGTGCCAGCAGCCAGGGGGGGGGTTCACCCCTCCACTTT. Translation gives CASSQGGGSPLHF. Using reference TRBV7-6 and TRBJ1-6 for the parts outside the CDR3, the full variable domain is GAGVSQSPRYKVTKRGQDVALRCDPISGHVSLYWYRQALGQGPEFLTYFNYEAQQDKSGLPNDRFSAERPEGSISTLTIQRTEQRDSAMYRCASSQGGGSPLHFGNGTRLTVT.